Listed below are T cell receptor beta chains from one sample, sequenced in a study of metastatic and nonmetastatic thyroid tumors. From the PCR reads, TCRdb re-called clones with MiXCR. The sample gives some 86,000 clones, approximately 12% of which show up once; roughly 10% is in the top ten. Input material: tumor tissue. All receptors come from a female donor with papillary thyroid cancer or a benign thyroid nodule (not recorded which). Some clones in this sample may be carry-over from other donors' samples. The CDR3 runs from the conserved cysteine through the conserved F or W. The D gene is left open where the match is weak. Clone size is shown for a subset of rows, as once, few, many or a class of expanded clone.

d_call	v_call	j_call	clone_size	cdr3_length	cdr3_nt	cdr3_aa
TRBD2	TRBV12-3/TRBV12-4	TRBJ2-2	.	15	TGTGCCAGCACCCAATGGGGGGGAGAGGCCGGGGAGCTGTTTTTT	CASTQWGGEAGELFF
.	TRBV7-3	TRBJ2-3	many	13	TGTGCCAGCAGCTCGGGACTTTTAGATACGCAGTATTTT	CASSSGLLDTQYF
.	TRBV7-9	TRBJ2-3	many	14	TGTGCCAGCAGCTCTGACTCAGGGCCCTTAACGCAGTATTTT	CASSSDSGPLTQYF
TRBD1	TRBV28	TRBJ2-7	many	13	TGTGCCAGCACGCCGGGACAGGTCTACGAGCAGTACTTC	CASTPGQVYEQYF
TRBD2	TRBV12-3/TRBV12-4	TRBJ2-1	.	15	TGTGCCAGCAGTCACACTAGCGGGAGTTACAATGAGCAGTTCTTC	CASSHTSGSYNEQFF
TRBD1	TRBV6-2/TRBV6-3	TRBJ2-2	many	17	TGTGCCAGCAGTACTATTGGGACAGGGCGGTTAAAGGGGCAGCTGTTTTTT	CASSTIGTGRLKGQLFF
.	TRBV7-2	TRBJ2-5	many	14	TGTGCCAGCAGCTTCGATCTTGTTAAAGAGACCCAGTACTTC	CASSFDLVKETQYF
TRBD1	TRBV9	TRBJ2-3	.	17	TGTGCCAGCAGCCTCGGGACAGGGGACGGGGGCACAGATACGCAGTATTTT	CASSLGTGDGGTDTQYF
.	TRBV6-1	TRBJ2-4	many	17	TGTGCCAGCAGTGATGTATTGGTCACACTAGCCAAAAACATTCAGTACTTC	CASSDVLVTLAKNIQYF
TRBD2	TRBV5-1	TRBJ2-2	many	16	TGCGCCAGCAGCCTAGGGACTAGCGGGAACACCGGGGAGCTGTTTTTT	CASSLGTSGNTGELFF
.	TRBV6-4	TRBJ2-7	many	13	TGTGCCAGCAGTGACATATATGGGGGCGAGCAGTACTTC	CASSDIYGGEQYF
TRBD2	TRBV19	TRBJ2-3	many	15	TGTGCCAGTAGTATGGCGGGAGACGGCACAGATACGCAGTATTTT	CASSMAGDGTDTQYF
.	TRBV11-3	TRBJ1-2	many	13	TGTGCCAGCAGCTTAGGCCCGATTTGGGGCTACACCTTC	CASSLGPIWGYTF
.	TRBV2	TRBJ2-3	many	11	TGTGCCAGCAGGCGCACAGATACGCAGTATTTT	CASRRTDTQYF
.	TRBV19	TRBJ1-4	many	14	TGTGCCAGTAGTATGGGGGGATCGGGTGAAAAACTGTTTTTT	CASSMGGSGEKLFF
.	TRBV4-2	TRBJ2-2	many	14	TGTGCCAGCAGCCAACCTGGGAACACCGGGGAGCTGTTTTTT	CASSQPGNTGELFF
.	TRBV19	TRBJ1-5	many	15	TGTGCCAGTAATGGGGGGCTTGAGGGCAATCAGCCCCAGCATTTT	CASNGGLEGNQPQHF
.	TRBV4-1	TRBJ2-3	few	15	TGCGCCAGCAGCTTTACAGGGCTGAGCACAGATACTCAGTATTTT	CASSFTGLSTDTQYF
.	TRBV7-7	TRBJ2-7	many	13	TGTGCTAGCAGCCCCATGCCCGGGTACGAGCAGTACTTC	CASSPMPGYEQYF
TRBD2	TRBV3-1	TRBJ2-3	.	17	TGTGCCAGCGTTGGGGGTAGCGGGAGGCCCCTGACAGATACGCAGTATTTT	CASVGGSGRPLTDTQYF
TRBD2	TRBV11-2	TRBJ2-5	many	17	TGTGCCAGCAGCTTAGATCTAGCGGGAGGGCCATCAGAGACCCAGTACTTC	CASSLDLAGGPSETQYF
.	TRBV7-2	TRBJ2-3	many	13	TGTGCCAGCAGCCCGCAGGGGGGGGATACGCAGTATTTT	CASSPQGGDTQYF
.	TRBV15	TRBJ2-3	many	14	TGTGCCACCAGCAGGACTCGAAGGGCAGATACGCAGTATTTT	CATSRTRRADTQYF
.	TRBV7-8	TRBJ1-1	many	17	TGTGCCAGCAGCTTAGCCCGTTTCGGGGGCACGAACACTGAAGCTTTCTTT	CASSLARFGGTNTEAFF
TRBD2	TRBV5-1	TRBJ2-7	many	17	TGCGCCAGCACCTGGACTAGCGGGATTGGGTCATCCTACGAGCAGTACTTC	CASTWTSGIGSSYEQYF
TRBD2	TRBV6-4	TRBJ2-2	many	14	TGTGCCAGCAGCAGCGGGATCCACACCGGGGAGCTGTTTTTT	CASSSGIHTGELFF
.	TRBV18	TRBJ1-1	medium-sized	13	TGTGCCAGCTCTCTCGACAGGAGTGGGGTTGCTTTCTTT	CASSLDRSGVAFF
.	TRBV5-8	TRBJ2-1	.	14	TGTGCCAGCAGATCAGCCCGGGACTTGGGGGAGCAGTTCTTC	CASRSARDLGEQFF
.	TRBV7-3	TRBJ2-1	.	13	TGTGCCAGCAGCATAGATGACTGGAAAAAGCAGTTCTTC	CASSIDDWKKQFF
.	TRBV7-2	TRBJ2-3	.	14	TGTGCCAGCAGCTTTAAAGGGGACACAGATACGCAGTATTTT	CASSFKGDTDTQYF
.	TRBV6-1	TRBJ2-1	many	13	TGTGCCAGCAGTCGCCCGGGAGTTGATGAGCAGTTCTTC	CASSRPGVDEQFF
.	TRBV11-2	TRBJ1-3	many	18	TGTGCCAGCAGCTTAGTTTCACAGGGCTTTCGCTCTGGAAACACCATATATTTT	CASSLVSQGFRSGNTIYF
.	TRBV12-3/TRBV12-4	TRBJ1-1	many	13	TGTGCCAGCACCACCCAGGGGAACACTGAAGCTTTCTTT	CASTTQGNTEAFF
TRBD1	TRBV27	TRBJ2-7	.	15	TGTGCCAGCAGTGTTCCGGGACAGGGTCACTACGAGCAGTACTTC	CASSVPGQGHYEQYF
TRBD2	TRBV27	TRBJ2-1	few	16	TGTGCCAGCAGAATAACGGGACTAGCGGGAGGAGATGAGCAGTTCTTC	CASRITGLAGGDEQFF
.	TRBV11-2	TRBJ2-4	many	16	TGTGCCAGCAGCGACAAAGGGACGGTAGCCAAAAACATTCAGTACTTC	CASSDKGTVAKNIQYF
.	TRBV14	TRBJ2-2	.	15	TGTGCCAGCAGCCAAGTGGGAGGGAACACCGGGGAGCTGTTTTTT	CASSQVGGNTGELFF
.	TRBV20-1	TRBJ2-7	many	14	TGCAGTGCACCCAGGACTACTAGCTCCTACGAGCAGTACTTC	CSAPRTTSSYEQYF